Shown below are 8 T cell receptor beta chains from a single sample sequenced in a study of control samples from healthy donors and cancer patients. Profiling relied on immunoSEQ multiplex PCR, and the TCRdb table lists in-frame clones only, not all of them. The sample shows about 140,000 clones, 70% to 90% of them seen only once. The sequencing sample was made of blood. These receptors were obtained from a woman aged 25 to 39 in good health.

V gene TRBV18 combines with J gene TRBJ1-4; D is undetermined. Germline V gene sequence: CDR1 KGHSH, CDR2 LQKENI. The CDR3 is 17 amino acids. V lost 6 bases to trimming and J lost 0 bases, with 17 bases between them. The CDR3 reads CASSWTLDHATNEKLFF. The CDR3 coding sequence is TGTGCCAGCTCCTGGACCTTGGACCACGCAACTAATGAAAAACTGTTTTTT.

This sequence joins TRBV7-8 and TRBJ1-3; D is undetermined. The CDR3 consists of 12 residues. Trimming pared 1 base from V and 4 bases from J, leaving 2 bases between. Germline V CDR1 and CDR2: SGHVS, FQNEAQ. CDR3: CASSLEGNTIYF. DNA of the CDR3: TGTGCCAGCAGCTTAGAAGGAAACACCATATATTTT.

Here the CDR3 DNA reads TGTGCCATCAGTGTAGGGGCTGTTACAGATACGCAGTATTTT. This encodes CAISVGAVTDTQYF. The chain uses TRBV10-3 and TRBJ2-3; weak D call: TRBD1 (5 bases). Trimming removed 4 bases at V and 3 bases at J, with 11 bases between. The CDR3 has 14 residues. Germline assignment: CDR1 ENHRY and CDR2 SYGVKD.

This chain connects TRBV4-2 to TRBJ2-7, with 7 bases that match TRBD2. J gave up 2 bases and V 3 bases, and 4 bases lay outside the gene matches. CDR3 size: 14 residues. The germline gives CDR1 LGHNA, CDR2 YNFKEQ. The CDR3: CASSQLADPYEQYF. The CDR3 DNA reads TGTGCCAGCAGCCAGCTAGCGGACCCCTACGAGCAGTACTTC.

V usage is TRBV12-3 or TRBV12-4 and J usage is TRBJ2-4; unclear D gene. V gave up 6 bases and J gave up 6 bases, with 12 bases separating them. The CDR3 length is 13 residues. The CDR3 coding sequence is TGTGCCAGCAGCTCTCCCTCTTTAAACATTCAGTACTTC. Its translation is CASSSPSLNIQYF.

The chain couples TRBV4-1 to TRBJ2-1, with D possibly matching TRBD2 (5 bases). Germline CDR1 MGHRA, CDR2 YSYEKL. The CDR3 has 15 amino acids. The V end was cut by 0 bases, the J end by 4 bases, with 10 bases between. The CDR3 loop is CASSQDRGDYNEQFF. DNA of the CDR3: TGCGCCAGCAGCCAAGACCGGGGAGATTACAATGAGCAGTTCTTC.

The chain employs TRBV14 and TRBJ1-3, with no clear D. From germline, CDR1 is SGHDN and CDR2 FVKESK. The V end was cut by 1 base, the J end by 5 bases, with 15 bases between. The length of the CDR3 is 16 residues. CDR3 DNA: TGTGCCAGCAGCCAAGGGCAGGCTCGAGCGAGAAACACCATATATTTT. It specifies CASSQGQARARNTIYF. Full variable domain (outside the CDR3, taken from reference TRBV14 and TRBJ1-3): EAGVTQFPSHSVIEKGQTVTLRCDPISGHDNLYWYRRVMGKEIKFLLHFVKESKQDESGMPNNRFLAERTGGTYSTLKVQPAELEDSGVYFCASSQGQARARNTIYFGEGSWLTVV.

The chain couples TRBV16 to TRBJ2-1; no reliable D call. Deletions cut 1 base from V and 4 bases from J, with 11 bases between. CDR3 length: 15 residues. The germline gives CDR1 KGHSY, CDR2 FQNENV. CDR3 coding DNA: TGTGCCAGCAGCCAATACGGTACGCCGTACAATGAGCAGTTCTTC. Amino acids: CASSQYGTPYNEQFF. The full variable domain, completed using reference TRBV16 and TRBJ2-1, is GEEVAQTPKHLVRGEGQKAKLYCAPIKGHSYVFWYQQVLKNEFKFLISFQNENVFDETGMPKERFSAKCLPNSPCSLEIQATKLEDSAVYFCASSQYGTPYNEQFFGPGTRLTVL.